This T cell receptor (beta chain) was observed in a study of T-cell reconstitution after alpha-beta-depleted transplantation in children. TCRbeta library construction was performed incorporating unique molecular identifiers. A single record per CDR3 protein comes from TCRdb applying MiXCR to the PCR reads. The sample includes approximately 390,000 distinct CDR3 sequences, approximately 10% of them seen just once. The sample was PBMCs from the stem cell graft donor, taken from the stem cell graft. This clonotype was sampled from a human donor who donated a stem cell graft to a child with acute myeloid leukemia.

CDR3 residues: CSAREVGDQPQHF. CDR3 nucleotide sequence: TGCAGTGCTAGAGAAGTGGGGGATCAGCCCCAGCATTTT. The chain joins TRBV20-1 to TRBJ1-5, with a weak D call TRBD1 (5 bases). The CDR3 consists of 13 residues. The V gene lost 0 bases and the J gene lost 5 bases, with 8 bases spanning the gap. Germline CDR1 is DFQATT and CDR2 is SNEGSKA (reference sequence).